One sample yielded the 7 T cell receptor beta chains listed below, sequenced in a study of blood T cell repertoires in COVID-19. The assay was immunoSEQ multiplex PCR, and TCRdb's table has in-frame clones only and misses some. The sample yields over 300,000 clones, approximately 91% seen once. Sample: PBMCs or T cells enriched from blood (not recorded which). All receptors derive from a woman aged 40 to 50 who had recovered from COVID-19.

V gene TRBV30 combines with J gene TRBJ2-7; TRBD2 might be the D (6 bases). This CDR3 region has 14 residues. V lost 0 bases and J lost 3, with 12 bases in between. Germline V gives CDR1 GTSNPN, CDR2 SVGIG (reference sequence). CDR3 amino acids: CAWSVLARGYEQYF. The CDR3 region has the DNA TGTGCCTGGAGTGTACTAGCAAGGGGCTACGAGCAGTACTTC.

With respect to this clone: Additional DNA sequences in this sample encode the identical CDR3. This sequence joins TRBV7-2 and TRBJ1-3; 8 nucleotides match TRBD1. Unmatched junction bases numbered 2, after V lost 5 bases and J lost 2 bases. This CDR3 is built from 14 residues. Germline CDR1 reads SGHTA; CDR2 reads FQGNSA. CDR3 coding DNA: TGTGCCAGCAGCCCACAGGGGGCTGGAAACACCATATATTTT. It translates to CASSPQGAGNTIYF.

The rearrangement uses TRBV7-2 and TRBJ1-6; D unclear. The CDR3 is 16 residues long. Between the trimmed V and J ends, which lost 3 bases and 4 bases, there was a span of 13 bases. From germline, CDR1 is SGHTA and CDR2 FQGNSA. The CDR3: CASSFSTPGYNSPLHF. CDR3 DNA: TGTGCCAGCAGCTTTTCGACACCCGGATATAATTCACCCCTCCACTTT.

The rearrangement uses TRBV7-2 and TRBJ1-4, with D uncertain. Germline V CDR1 and CDR2: SGHTA, FQGNSA. The V end was cut by 0 bases, the J end by 6 bases, with 14 bases between. This CDR3 has 16 residues. Here the CDR3 reads CASSLARRARHEKLFF. CDR3 nucleotides: TGTGCCAGCAGCTTAGCGCGGAGGGCTAGGCATGAAAAACTGTTTTTT.

The chain has TRBV10-2 and TRBJ2-7; no reliable D call. The CDR3 length is 14 residues. CDR1 is WSHSY, CDR2 SAAADI, per germline. Between the trimmed V and J ends, which lost 10 bases and 3 bases, there was a span of 19 bases. The CDR3 protein is CATFSPLASYEQYF. CDR3 nucleotide sequence: TGCGCCACCTTTTCCCCCCTCGCGAGCTACGAGCAGTACTTC.

The rearrangement uses TRBV19 and TRBJ2-2, with 8 positions matching TRBD1. Germline trimming cut 5 bases from V and 7 bases from J; bases unmatched to any gene: 9. The CDR3 consists of 15 residues. Per germline, CDR1 LNHDA and CDR2 SQIVND (reference sequence). Here the CDR3 reads CASSWGQGADGELFF. The CDR3 coding sequence is TGTGCCAGTAGTTGGGGGCAGGGGGCAGACGGGGAGCTGTTTTTT.

DNA for the CDR3: TGCGCCAGCAGCCAAGATGAGGGGGACGGCTACACCTTC. Its translation is CASSQDEGDGYTF. V gene TRBV4-3 combines with J gene TRBJ1-2, with a tentative D call TRBD1 (6 bases). Germline V gives CDR1 LGHNA, CDR2 YSLEER. The CDR3 is 13 residues long. V lost 0 bases, J lost 8 bases, and 10 bases lay in between.